Each of the 15 T cell receptor beta chains below was sequenced from the same sample in a study of blood T cell repertoires in COVID-19. TCRdb keeps only in-frame clones here, not all; method: immunoSEQ multiplex PCR. Among approximately 80,000 clones listed, less than 95% were seen once. What was sequenced was peripheral blood. These receptors originate from a woman between 45 and 65 years old in a cohort sampled during active COVID-19.

The rearrangement links TRBV29-1 to TRBJ1-5; maybe TRBD1 (6 bases). Looked up from germline, CDR1 is SQVTM and CDR2 is ANQGSEA. The V gene lost 7 bases and the J gene lost 9 bases, with 19 bases spanning the gap. CDR3 length equals 13 residues. The CDR3 loop is CSAKGPGDGPQHF. The CDR3 DNA reads TGCAGCGCCAAAGGTCCAGGGGACGGGCCCCAGCATTTT.

The rearrangement uses TRBV28 and TRBJ1-3, with 7 positions matching TRBD1. After removal of 3 bases from V and 0 bases from J, the junction contained 8 bases not matched to a gene. This CDR3 region has 17 residues. Germline loops: CDR1 MDHEN, CDR2 SYDVKM. CDR3 sequence (DNA): TGTGCCAGCAGTTTTGGAGGGGGCGCATTCTCTGGAAACACCATATATTTT. Its translation: CASSFGGGAFSGNTIYF.

This clone was recorded once. V is TRBV28 and J is TRBJ1-5; D is unresolved. The CDR3 totals 14 residues. The V and J ends lost 6 bases and 0 bases respectively, with 9 bases between them. The germline V gene has CDR1 MDHEN and CDR2 SYDVKM. CDR3 protein: CASSLGGSNQPQHF. The CDR3 nucleotides are TGTGCCAGCAGCCTGGGAGGTAGCAATCAGCCCCAGCATTTT.

The gene calls are TRBV30 and TRBJ2-1; 9 bases are a match to TRBD2. Germline V gives CDR1 GTSNPN, CDR2 SVGIG (reference sequence). J was trimmed by 9 bases and V by 2 bases; bases with no gene match: 8. The CDR3 covers 14 residues. CDR3 in DNA: TGTGCCTGGAGTCTGGCGGGAGGGGGGAGTGAGCAGTTCTTC. It codes for CAWSLAGGGSEQFF.

The J gene is TRBJ2-1, the V gene TRBV4-2; 8 bases are shared with TRBD1. The V gene end was trimmed by 6 bases and the J gene end by 3 bases; junction bases not matched to a gene: 10. In germline, CDR1 is LGHNA, CDR2 YNFKEQ. This CDR3 is 16 amino acids long. Here the CDR3 reads CASSSTGGTRYNEQFF. The CDR3 DNA sequence: TGTGCCAGCAGTTCAACAGGGGGGACTCGCTACAATGAGCAGTTCTTC.

J is TRBJ2-1 and V is TRBV12-3 or TRBV12-4; possible D gene TRBD2, 5 bases. Trimming shortened V by 2 bases and J by 6 bases, and 8 bases separated the two germline ends. The CDR3 runs to 13 residues. CDR3 sequence (DNA): TGTGCCAGCAGTTTACGAGGGAGCAATGAGCAGTTCTTC. It yields the protein CASSLRGSNEQFF.

V and J are TRBV5-1 and TRBJ2-7; 8 positions match TRBD1. This CDR3 comprises 12 residues. V shed 0 bases, J shed 9 bases, and the junction held 2 bases outside the gene matches. The germline CDR1 and CDR2 sequences are SGHRS and YFSETQ. Here the CDR3 reads CASSLGGTGQYF. CDR3 nucleotide sequence: TGCGCCAGCAGCTTGGGAGGGACAGGGCAGTACTTC.

This chain joins TRBV5-1 and TRBJ1-2; 7 bases match TRBD1. Germline V CDR1 and CDR2: SGHRS, YFSETQ. This CDR3 spans 14 amino acids. V shed 3 bases, J shed 2 bases, and the junction held 4 bases outside the gene matches. The CDR3 DNA sequence: TGCGCCAGCAGCTCGGGACAGTCGAACTATGGCTACACCTTC. It encodes CASSSGQSNYGYTF.

The chain has TRBV3-1 (or the pseudogene TRBV3-2) and TRBJ2-1, with D possibly matching TRBD2 (5 bases). The CDR3 runs to 14 residues. V lost 4 bases and J lost 6, with 13 bases in between. The germline V gene has CDR1 LGHDT and CDR2 YNNKEL (reference sequence). The CDR3 DNA reads as TGTGCCAGCAGCCGGCCGAGCGGTTTCAATGAGCAGTTCTTC. It translates to CASSRPSGFNEQFF.

This sequence joins TRBV7-3 and TRBJ1-1; 7 bases align to TRBD1. This CDR3 is built from 13 residues. Trimming at V came to 1 base and at J to 8 bases, leaving 4 bases not matched to a gene. Germline V gene sequence: CDR1 SGHTA, CDR2 FQGTGA. The CDR3 region has the DNA TGTGCCAGCAGCTTAAGGAGGACAGGAGAAGCTTTCTTT. It translates to CASSLRRTGEAFF.

This chain uses TRBV5-5 with TRBJ1-3; D is possibly TRBD1 (5 bases). V gave up 4 bases and J gave up 7 bases, with 15 bases separating them. The CDR3 runs to 14 residues. CDR1 and CDR2 from the germline V gene are SGHKS and YYEKEE (reference sequence). The CDR3 protein is CASSPRGYRNTIYF. The CDR3 bases are TGTGCCAGCAGCCCACGGGGGTACCGGAACACCATATATTTT.

The V and J genes are TRBV28 and TRBJ2-3; 8 bases line up with TRBD1. V shed 5 bases and J 5 bases; nucleotides not matched to a gene: 6. Per the germline V gene, CDR1 is MDHEN and CDR2 is SYDVKM. The CDR3 is 14 amino acids. DNA of the CDR3: TGTGCCAGCAGTGGTGGACAGGGCGGAGATACGCAGTATTTT. Encoded protein: CASSGGQGGDTQYF.

The V gene is TRBV15, the J gene TRBJ2-1; 10 bases line up with TRBD2. With 7 bases clipped from V and 6 bases from J, the junction kept 15 bases outside the gene matches. The CDR3 loop spans 17 amino acids. Germline-derived CDR1 and CDR2 are LNHNV and YYDKDF (reference sequence). The CDR3 DNA reads as TGTGCCACCAACCTAGCGGGAGTCTATGGGGCGTCCAATGAGCAGTTCTTC. Protein: CATNLAGVYGASNEQFF.

This clone came up a few times. The chain combines TRBV2 with TRBJ2-2; TRBD2 is a possible D gene (6 bases). In germline, CDR1 is SNHLY, CDR2 FYNNEI. The CDR3 is 16 residues long. V was cut by 4 bases and J by 6 bases, with 18 bases left in between. For the CDR3, the DNA is TGTGCCAGCAGTGCGAGGGAGGCCAGAGGGGCCGGGGAGCTGTTTTTT. Translating it yields CASSAREARGAGELFF. The variable domain in full, completed from reference TRBV2 and TRBJ2-2, reads EPEVTQTPSHQVTQMGQEVILRCVPISNHLYFYWYRQILGQKVEFLVSFYNNEISEKSEIFDDQFSVERPDGSNFTLKIRSTKLEDSAMYFCASSAREARGAGELFFGEGSRLTVL.

The CDR3 reads CATSRDRDGNSPLHF. The CDR3 coding sequence is TGTGCCACCAGCAGAGACAGGGATGGTAATTCACCCCTCCACTTT. The chain links TRBV15 to TRBJ1-6; possible D gene TRBD1, 5 bases. Trimming stripped 0 bases from V and 6 bases from J, with 9 bases between. This CDR3 is built from 15 residues. Germline V gene sequence: CDR1 LNHNV, CDR2 YYDKDF (reference sequence).